The clone carrying this T cell receptor beta chain has only a few counts. What it recognizes is unknown. V lost 3 bases and J lost 4, with 13 bases in between. The CDR3 is 15 amino acids. The germline CDR1 and CDR2 sequences are SEHNR and FQNEAQ (reference sequence). This record comes from a study of T cell repertoires in cytomegalovirus infection. About the research overall: Recently described HLA-C-restricted plus well-studied HLA-B-restricted CMV epitopes were used. Signatures in public TCR beta sequences pointed to both CMV infection and matching HLA type.

A single record per CDR3 protein comes from TCRdb applying MiXCR to the reads. This sample has 650,000 to 900,000 distinct CDR3 sequences, with 25% to 35% found just once. Overall study results and limits: CMV carriers with the relevant HLA were identified by cumulative public TCR beta family frequency. The ex vivo response was dominated by HLA-C-restricted CMV-specific TCR beta clonotypes.

V is TRBV7-9 and J is TRBJ1-5, with D possibly being TRBD1 (5 bases). This sequence originates from a human donor in good health (CMV status not recorded). Some clones in this sample may be carry-over from other donors' samples. Sample: cultured CD8+ T cells from PBMCs, taken from culture after CMV antigen stimulation. The CDR3 sequence is CASSFHGDLNQPQHF. For the CDR3, the DNA is TGTGCCAGCAGCTTCCACGGGGACCTAAATCAGCCCCAGCATTTT.